Presented here are 18 T cell receptor beta chains from one specimen sequenced in a study of vaccination effects on CD4 cells after COVID-19. The ViraFEST assay expanded antigen-specific CD4+ T cells with viral peptide pools before sequencing. Cultured cells yielded isolated CD4+ T cells after 10 days. Convalescent patients had PCR-confirmed SARS-CoV-2 infection between March and December 2020. TCRdb's table, derived via immunoSEQ multiplex PCR, lists solely in-frame clones and lacks some. The sample includes roughly 45,000 clones, approximately 72% seen only once; the top ten take over 25%. The antigens of these receptors remain unknown. The specimen was CD4+ T cells from PBMCs cultured with a peptide pool, collected before COVID-19 vaccination. Receptors originate from a human donor who had a prior SARS-CoV-2 infection.

The V gene is TRBV2, the J gene TRBJ2-2; no definite D call. This CDR3 contains 15 residues. Germline assignment: CDR1 SNHLY and CDR2 FYNNEI. Trimming removed 4 bases from V and 0 bases from J, with 9 bases in between. The CDR3 region has the DNA TGTGCCAGCAGTGGACTGTCCGCGAACACCGGGGAGCTGTTTTTT. This sequence encodes CASSGLSANTGELFF.

V and J are TRBV7-2 and TRBJ2-5, with D uncertain. V was shortened by 1 base and J by 4 bases, with 7 bases between the two germline ends. The germline CDR1 and CDR2 sequences are SGHTA and FQGNSA. This CDR3 region has 13 residues. CDR3 sequence reads: CASSLDLGETQYF. DNA for the CDR3: TGTGCCAGCAGCTTAGACTTGGGAGAGACCCAGTACTTC. Drawing the rest from reference TRBV7-2 and TRBJ2-5, the complete variable domain is GAGVSQSPSNKVTEKGKDVELRCDPISGHTALYWYRQSLGQGLEFLIYFQGNSAPDKSGLPSDRFSAERTGGSVSTLTIQRTQQEDSAVYLCASSLDLGETQYFGPGTRLLVL.

V usage is TRBV27 and J usage is TRBJ1-6; D unclear. This CDR3 is built from 13 residues. Germline V gene sequence: CDR1 MNHEY, CDR2 SMNVEV (reference sequence). The ends were cut back, 5 bases at V and 6 bases at J, with 8 bases in the middle. The CDR3 coding sequence is TGTGCCAGCAGTGCCACTACTAATTCACCCCTCCACTTT. Translating it yields CASSATTNSPLHF.

The chain joins TRBV24-1 to TRBJ2-1; D unclear. The germline gives CDR1 KGHDR, CDR2 SFDVKD. V dropped 3 bases and J dropped 3 bases, with 11 bases sitting between them. This CDR3 is 15 amino acids long. CDR3: CATSDTLTDYNEQFF. CDR3 in DNA: TGTGCCACCAGTGATACCTTAACGGACTACAATGAGCAGTTCTTC.

The chain uses TRBV9 and TRBJ2-3, with D unresolved. Trimming removed 6 bases from V and 0 bases from J, with 20 bases in between. Germline CDR1 SGDLS, CDR2 YYNGEE. The CDR3 is 17 amino acids. DNA for the CDR3: TGTGCCAGCAATAGGCGTGCCGATGCAGCGAGCACAGATACGCAGTATTTT. It is translated as CASNRRADAASTDTQYF.

This clone has only one observation. This chain joins TRBV2 and TRBJ2-3; 12 bases align to TRBD2. After removal of 6 bases from V and 5 bases from J, the junction contained 6 bases not matched to a gene. The CDR3 is 15 amino acids. CDR1 is SNHLY and CDR2 is FYNNEI in the germline V gene. CDR3 bases: TGTGCCAGCAGAGATTTGGGACTAGCGGGAGATACGCAGTATTTT. Encoded protein: CASRDLGLAGDTQYF.

This clone was observed a few times. This chain connects TRBV2 to TRBJ1-5, with D perhaps matching TRBD1 (6 bases). Per germline, CDR1 SNHLY and CDR2 FYNNEI. This CDR3 is 13 amino acids long. Deletions cut 6 bases from V and 5 bases from J, with 11 bases between. CDR3 protein: CASSRDKYQPQHF. The CDR3 nucleotides are TGTGCCAGCAGCCGGGACAAATATCAGCCCCAGCATTTT.

V gene TRBV4-1 combines with J gene TRBJ2-7, with 7 bases matching TRBD2. The germline V gene has CDR1 MGHRA and CDR2 YSYEKL. After removal of 3 bases from V and 2 bases from J, the junction contained 7 bases not matched to a gene. The CDR3 extends over 15 amino acids. DNA for the CDR3: TGCGCCAGCAGCCAGATGACTAGCCTGGCCTACGAGCAGTACTTC. Protein product: CASSQMTSLAYEQYF.

This clone was observed a handful of times. The chain employs TRBV29-1 and TRBJ2-1; 9 bases are a match to TRBD1. The junction had 10 bases not matched to a gene; V was cut back by 6 bases and J by 10 bases. Germline V CDR1 and CDR2: SQVTM, ANQGSEA. The CDR3 runs to 13 residues. CDR3 residues: CSVDRTGDTEQFF. The CDR3 DNA is TGCAGCGTCGATCGGACAGGGGATACGGAGCAGTTCTTC.

The chain employs TRBV7-6 and TRBJ2-1, with D maybe TRBD2 (6 bases). V was shortened by 0 bases and J by 1 base, with 10 bases between the two germline ends. The CDR3 spans 16 residues. The germline CDR1 and CDR2 sequences are SGHVS and FNYEAQ. CDR3 residues: CASSLAVGTSYNEQFF. The CDR3 nucleotides are TGTGCCAGCAGCTTAGCCGTGGGGACTTCCTACAATGAGCAGTTCTTC.

The rearrangement links TRBV7-9 to TRBJ2-7, with TRBD1 as a possible D gene (5 bases). The CDR3 consists of 16 residues. The germline V gene encodes CDR1 SEHNR and CDR2 FQNEAQ (reference sequence). With 0 bases removed from V and 3 bases from J, the gap between germline ends came to 15 bases. The CDR3 DNA is TGTGCCAGCAGCTTAGCGTCAGTATACGGACACTACGAGCAGTACTTC. Encoded protein: CASSLASVYGHYEQYF.

This clone was detected only once. The V gene is TRBV12-3 or TRBV12-4, the J gene TRBJ1-5; no clear D. This CDR3 contains 12 residues. V lost 3 bases and J lost 7, with 7 bases in between. CDR3: CASSFRDQPQHF. CDR3 in DNA: TGTGCCAGCAGTTTTCGTGACCAGCCCCAGCATTTT.

The chain has TRBV10-3 and TRBJ1-1, with TRBD1 identical over 8 bases. V lost 4 bases, J lost 1 base, and 8 bases stayed unmatched. This CDR3 region has 16 residues. Per the germline V gene, CDR1 is ENHRY and CDR2 is SYGVKD. The CDR3 sequence: CAISAHRGKGNTEAFF. CDR3 nucleotides: TGTGCCATCAGTGCCCACAGGGGGAAGGGGAACACTGAAGCTTTCTTT.

This chain connects TRBV2 to TRBJ2-7; TRBD1 might be the D (6 bases). The germline V gene encodes CDR1 SNHLY and CDR2 FYNNEI. The CDR3 covers 15 residues. V gave up 2 bases and J gave up 3 bases, with 14 bases separating them. CDR3 nucleotides: TGTGCCAGCAGTGAAATGGGGGCAGGTCGCTACGAGCAGTACTTC. Protein product: CASSEMGAGRYEQYF.

This chain joins TRBV5-1 and TRBJ1-3; D perhaps matches TRBD1 (5 bases). The CDR3 length is 17 residues. Trimming stripped 4 bases from V and 0 bases from J, with 17 bases between. Germline V gene sequence: CDR1 SGHRS, CDR2 YFSETQ. The CDR3 DNA reads as TGCGCCAGCAGCGTAAACCCCCGACAGAGCTCTGGAAACACCATATATTTT. The encoded protein is CASSVNPRQSSGNTIYF.

The chain combines TRBV5-6 with TRBJ2-7, with D possibly TRBD1 on 5 matching bases. The germline V gene encodes CDR1 SGHDT and CDR2 YYEEEE. This CDR3 contains 14 residues. Trimming removed 0 bases at V and 7 bases at J, with 14 bases between. In DNA form, the CDR3 reads TGTGCCAGCAGCTTGGAGACTGGGGCGTGGGAGCAGTACTTC. It codes for CASSLETGAWEQYF.

V and J are TRBV20-1 and TRBJ2-3, with D possibly matching TRBD1 (6 bases). CDR1 and CDR2 from the germline V gene are DFQATT and SNEGSKA (reference sequence). The CDR3 sequence is 15 residues long. Trimming pared 5 bases from V and 5 bases from J, leaving 20 bases between. The CDR3 region is CSAGGGATGEDTQYF. The CDR3 region has the DNA TGCAGTGCTGGTGGGGGCGCGACCGGAGAAGATACGCAGTATTTT.

The rearrangement joins TRBV7-8 to TRBJ2-3, with 9 bases lining up with TRBD2. Germline CDR1 SGHVS, CDR2 FQNEAQ. Trimming cost V 5 bases and J 8 bases; bases outside gene matches: 11. The CDR3 is made up of 15 amino acids. In DNA form, the CDR3 reads TGTGCCAGCAGCCCGCCTAGCGGGGATGCAGGTACGCAGTATTTT. It translates to CASSPPSGDAGTQYF.